The 28 T cell receptor beta chains below come from one sample, sequenced in a study of control samples from healthy donors and cancer patients. Generated by immunoSEQ multiplex PCR, the TCRdb table keeps only in-frame clones and is missing some. The repertoire includes roughly 190,000 clones, 91% of them detected once, and 1.5% to 2% sits in the top ten. Sequenced input: blood. These receptors came from a man under 40 in good health.

V usage is TRBV7-2 and J usage is TRBJ1-4; possible D gene TRBD1, 5 bases. The CDR3 has 14 amino acids. Deletions cut 5 bases from V and 4 bases from J, with 11 bases between. Germline assignment: CDR1 SGHTA and CDR2 FQGNSA. The CDR3 DNA sequence: TGTGCCAGCAGCCGGGGACGGCTTAATGAAAAACTGTTTTTT. It is translated as CASSRGRLNEKLFF.

The genes are TRBV5-1 and TRBJ1-4, with no clear D. CDR1 is SGHRS, CDR2 YFSETQ, per germline. V gave up 5 bases and J gave up 3 bases, with 8 bases separating them. This CDR3 contains 13 residues. The CDR3 loop is CASRRSSNEKLFF. DNA for the CDR3: TGCGCCAGCAGACGGTCCTCTAATGAAAAACTGTTTTTT.

The chain carries TRBV2 and TRBJ2-7; 7 positions match TRBD2. CDR3 size: 13 residues. V dropped 6 bases and J dropped 0; count of bases not matched to a gene: 2. Looked up from germline, CDR1 is SNHLY and CDR2 is FYNNEI. CDR3 loop: CASRGGDSYEQYF. DNA for the CDR3: TGTGCCAGCAGGGGGGGGGACTCCTACGAGCAGTACTTC.

This rearrangement joins TRBV6-5 to TRBJ2-7; D might be TRBD1 (6 bases). The CDR3 spans 14 residues. The V and J ends lost 5 bases and 2 bases respectively, with 13 bases between them. CDR1 is MNHEY, CDR2 SVGAGI, per germline. The CDR3 coding sequence is TGTGCCAGCAGTACGCCCAGGGGAGCCTACGAGCAGTACTTC. It is translated as CASSTPRGAYEQYF.

The rearrangement links TRBV5-1 to TRBJ2-2, with no clear D. Trimming removed 0 bases at V and 1 base at J, with 13 bases between. Germline lookup yields CDR1 SGHRS and CDR2 YFSETQ. The CDR3 extends over 17 amino acids. The CDR3 DNA reads as TGCGCCAGCAGCTTGGGGCGCCAGACGGGGAACACCGGGGAGCTGTTTTTT. This encodes CASSLGRQTGNTGELFF. Drawing the rest from reference TRBV5-1 and TRBJ2-2, the complete variable domain is KAGVTQTPRYLIKTRGQQVTLSCSPISGHRSVSWYQQTPGQGLQFLFEYFSETQRNKGNFPGRFSGRQFSNSRSEMNVSTLELGDSALYLCASSLGRQTGNTGELFFGEGSRLTVL.

The chain combines TRBV27 with TRBJ2-1, with 10 positions matching TRBD2. The CDR3 has 15 amino acids. Germline trimming cut 7 bases from V and 6 bases from J; bases unmatched to any gene: 9. CDR1 and CDR2 from the germline V gene are MNHEY and SMNVEV (reference sequence). In nucleotides, the CDR3 is TGTGCCAGCACCCTGGGGACTAGCGCCGGCAATGAGCAGTTCTTC. As protein: CASTLGTSAGNEQFF.

The chain combines TRBV2 with TRBJ2-1; maybe TRBD2 (6 bases). Germline V gene sequence: CDR1 SNHLY, CDR2 FYNNEI. V was cut by 0 bases and J by 4 bases, with 10 bases left in between. The CDR3 is 15 residues long. As DNA, the CDR3 is TGTGCCAGCAGTGAAGCGGGGACTCCATACAATGAGCAGTTCTTC. Amino acids: CASSEAGTPYNEQFF.

The chain carries TRBV30 and TRBJ1-5, with a tentative D call TRBD1 (5 bases). The CDR3 loop spans 13 amino acids. Trimming shortened V by 2 bases and J by 9 bases, and 14 bases separated the two germline ends. Germline lookup yields CDR1 GTSNPN and CDR2 SVGIG (reference sequence). Here the CDR3 DNA reads TGTGCCTGGAGTACCGGGACCCATCGGCCCCAGCATTTT. This codes for CAWSTGTHRPQHF.

The rearrangement uses TRBV27 and TRBJ2-7; D is perhaps TRBD1 (6 bases). The CDR3 is made up of 14 amino acids. V shed 2 bases and J shed 7 bases, with 15 bases lying between them. The germline V gene encodes CDR1 MNHEY and CDR2 SMNVEV (reference sequence). DNA of the CDR3: TGTGCCAGCAGTTTAGACAGGACCCCAGAAGAGCAGTACTTC. This sequence encodes CASSLDRTPEEQYF.

This chain joins TRBV29-1 and TRBJ1-1; TRBD1 might be the D (6 bases). V was shortened by 3 bases and J by 6 bases, with 14 bases between the two germline ends. This CDR3 comprises 13 residues. Germline V gene lookup returns CDR1 SQVTM and CDR2 ANQGSEA. The CDR3 DNA is TGCAGCGTTGACTCAGGGGCGGCCGCTGAAGCTTTCTTT. Translation: CSVDSGAAAEAFF.

The chain recombines TRBV9 with TRBJ2-3, with unresolved D. CDR1 is SGDLS and CDR2 is YYNGEE in the germline V gene. V lost 3 bases to trimming and J lost 0 bases, with 11 bases between them. The CDR3 length is 15 residues. Here the CDR3 DNA reads TGTGCCAGCAGCGAGGCAGAGGCTAGCACAGATACGCAGTATTTT. Translating gives CASSEAEASTDTQYF.

This sequence joins TRBV5-1 and TRBJ1-2; unclear D gene. The V end lost 0 bases, the J end lost 1 base, and 4 bases lay between the germline ends. The CDR3 length is 13 residues. The V gene's germline CDR1 is SGHRS and CDR2 YFSETQ. The CDR3 region has the DNA TGCGCCAGCAGCTTGGCAGATAACTATGGCTACACCTTC. Protein sequence: CASSLADNYGYTF.

The chain has TRBV6-8 and TRBJ1-1; 7 bases align to TRBD1. In germline, CDR1 is MNHGY, CDR2 SAAAGT. This CDR3 has 14 residues. J lost 6 bases, V lost 2 bases, and 6 bases had no gene match. As DNA, the CDR3 is TGTGCCAGCAGTTACGAACAGGGGTCCGCTGAAGCTTTCTTT. Translation gives CASSYEQGSAEAFF.

The rearrangement links TRBV25-1 to TRBJ2-1; D possibly corresponds to TRBD2 (5 bases). Between the trimmed V and J ends, which lost 2 bases and 9 bases, there was a span of 14 bases. The CDR3 sequence is 14 residues long. Per germline, CDR1 MGHDK and CDR2 SYGVNS. The CDR3 is CASSEGWERSEQFF. In nucleotides, the CDR3 is TGTGCCAGCAGTGAAGGATGGGAGCGGAGTGAGCAGTTCTTC.

Here the CDR3 DNA reads TGCGCCAGCAGCAGGGGACAGGCCTCGGGGGGCTACACCTTC. Amino acid sequence: CASSRGQASGGYTF. V and J are TRBV5-1 and TRBJ1-2; 8 nucleotides align to TRBD1. The V gene's germline CDR1 is SGHRS and CDR2 YFSETQ. Losses at the gene ends were 4 bases for V and 8 bases for J; bases not matched to a gene: 10. This CDR3 comprises 14 residues.

The V and J genes are TRBV19 and TRBJ2-5, with 8 nucleotides matching TRBD1. The CDR3 extends over 15 amino acids. The V gene's germline CDR1 is LNHDA and CDR2 SQIVND (reference sequence). V was pared by 5 bases and J by 1 base, with 6 bases of the junction left unmatched. In nucleotides, the CDR3 is TGTGCCAGTAGTTCGACAGGGGCGTCCCAAGAGACCCAGTACTTC. This translates into CASSSTGASQETQYF.

The rearrangement joins TRBV12-5 to TRBJ2-1; D assignment may be TRBD1 or TRBD2 (6 bases each). The V end was cut by 0 bases, the J end by 11 bases, with 23 bases between. CDR1 and CDR2 (germline): LGHNT, FRNRAP. This CDR3 region has 17 residues. CDR3 sequence: CASGLVLGMMGGGQQFF. The CDR3 nucleotides are TGTGCTAGTGGTTTGGTACTTGGCATGATGGGGGGCGGGCAGCAGTTCTTC.

This CDR3 reads CASSHSSEGLWPQHF. The DNA of the CDR3 is TGCGCCAGCAGCCATTCCTCGGAGGGGTTGTGGCCCCAGCATTTT. This chain joins TRBV4-1 and TRBJ1-5, with a tentative D call TRBD1 (5 bases). Germline V gene lookup returns CDR1 MGHRA and CDR2 YSYEKL. Trimming cost V 3 bases and J 9 bases, with 18 bases left between them. This CDR3 region has 15 residues.

The rearrangement uses TRBV7-2 and TRBJ2-2; a weak D match, TRBD1 (7 bases). Germline CDR1 SGHTA, CDR2 FQGNSA. The CDR3 totals 18 residues. Trimming cost V 5 bases and J 7 bases, with 26 bases left between them. The DNA for the CDR3 is TGTGCCAGCAGCGCCCGCCCCCGAGCAGGGGGGTTGGGCGGGGAGCTGTTTTTT. Its protein product is CASSARPRAGGLGGELFF.

This sequence joins TRBV11-2 and TRBJ1-6; D possibly corresponds to TRBD1 (5 bases). The CDR3 has 15 amino acids. Germline values: CDR1 SGHAT, CDR2 FQNNGV. Between the trimmed V and J ends, which lost 1 base and 7 bases, there was a span of 11 bases. The chain's CDR3 is CASSLVPGPNSPLHF. The CDR3 nucleotides read TGTGCCAGCAGCTTAGTTCCAGGGCCGAATTCACCCCTCCACTTT.

The chain employs TRBV27 and TRBJ2-7; D remains unclear. V dropped 5 bases and J dropped 2 bases, with 13 bases sitting between them. CDR1 is MNHEY, CDR2 SMNVEV, per germline (reference sequence). The length of the CDR3 is 14 residues. CDR3 nucleotides: TGTGCCAGCAGTGCCCGTCCCGCCCCCTACGAGCAGTACTTC. It specifies CASSARPAPYEQYF.

This chain connects TRBV5-4 to TRBJ1-2; D remains ambiguous. Trimming removed 4 bases at V and 4 bases at J, with 5 bases between. CDR3 size: 11 residues. Germline V gene data show CDR1 as SGHNT and CDR2 as YYREEE (reference sequence). DNA of the CDR3: TGTGCCAGCAGCGTTTCCTATGGCTACACCTTC. Encoded protein: CASSVSYGYTF.

The rearrangement links TRBV27 to TRBJ2-2, with D hard to call. Germline values: CDR1 MNHEY, CDR2 SMNVEV (reference sequence). The CDR3 is made up of 14 amino acids. V was cut by 6 bases and J by 5 bases, with 13 bases left in between. For the CDR3, the DNA is TGTGCCAGCAGGTTCACGGTCGGTACCGGGGAGCTGTTTTTT. This codes for CASRFTVGTGELFF.

The chain combines TRBV15 with TRBJ2-7, with unresolved D. Trimming removed 0 bases from V and 3 bases from J, with 15 bases in between. This CDR3 is built from 16 residues. Germline V gives CDR1 LNHNV, CDR2 YYDKDF (reference sequence). The DNA for the CDR3 is TGTGCCACCAGCAGAGATTTTGAGACGGCGGTCTACGAGCAGTACTTC. It translates to CATSRDFETAVYEQYF.

The gene calls are TRBV3-1 (or the pseudogene TRBV3-2) and TRBJ1-3; D unresolved. The CDR3 runs to 15 residues. With 0 bases removed from V and 5 bases from J, the gap between germline ends came to 11 bases. CDR1 is LGHDT, CDR2 YNNKEL, per germline (reference sequence). DNA of the CDR3: TGTGCCAGCAGCCAAGAAGGACTGCCCAGAAACACCATATATTTT. Its translation is CASSQEGLPRNTIYF.

As regards this clone: Other DNA sequences within the sample encode an identical CDR3. The chain has TRBV7-8 and TRBJ1-1, with D possibly matching TRBD1 (5 bases). CDR1 and CDR2 (germline): SGHVS, FQNEAQ. Trimming stripped 0 bases from V and 5 bases from J, with 7 bases between. The CDR3 runs 13 residues. CDR3 amino acids: CASSLAGVTEAFF. In nucleotides, the CDR3 is TGTGCCAGCAGCTTAGCAGGGGTTACTGAAGCTTTCTTT.

The chain employs TRBV24-1 and TRBJ2-1, with unresolved D. The germline V and J ends were trimmed by 3 bases and 6 bases, with 5 bases remaining between them. The CDR3 consists of 12 residues. Germline CDR1 reads KGHDR; CDR2 reads SFDVKD. CDR3 nucleotide sequence: TGTGCCACCAGTGATGATCTCAATGAGCAGTTCTTC. Encoded protein: CATSDDLNEQFF.

The rearrangement uses TRBV27 and TRBJ1-4, with D possibly TRBD1 on 5 matching bases. V was trimmed by 5 bases and J by 5 bases, leaving 15 bases between them. This CDR3 comprises 15 residues. Germline CDR1 MNHEY, CDR2 SMNVEV (reference sequence). Here the CDR3 reads CASSPQTVSNEKLFF. The CDR3 DNA follows: TGTGCCAGCAGTCCCCAGACAGTGTCCAATGAAAAACTGTTTTTT.